A single sample is the source of the 24 T cell receptor beta chains below, sequenced in a study of T cells in localized non-small cell lung cancer (TCRdb year 2020). The receptor library was made with the immunoSEQ multiplex PCR assay. TCRdb provides this immuneACCESS table in a form limited to in-frame rearrangements. Some clones are lacking; in checked studies, under half of them reflect an unresolved V gene, and why the rest are absent is not known. The sample table records roughly 40,000 clones; 83% of these occur just once. The ten biggest clones cover roughly 8.5% of the sample. Sequenced material: PBMCs, taken before any cancer treatment. These TCRs come from a man between 40 and 69 years old with stage II lung adenocarcinoma.

The chain carries TRBV7-2 and TRBJ1-3; TRBD1 might be the D (5 bases). Germline V lookup: CDR1 SGHTA, CDR2 FQGNSA. This CDR3 has 13 amino acids. V was shortened by 1 base and J by 8 bases, with 9 bases between the two germline ends. CDR3 amino acids: CASSLGGGDTIYF. CDR3 sequence (DNA): TGTGCCAGCAGCTTAGGTGGGGGAGACACCATATATTTT.

The V and J genes are TRBV18 and TRBJ1-5, with TRBD1 matching 7 bases. After removal of 1 base from V and 4 bases from J, the junction contained 13 bases not matched to a gene. The CDR3 is 18 amino acids. Germline CDR1 and CDR2: KGHSH and LQKENI. The CDR3 bases are TGTGCCAGCTCACCACGGGGGACAGATCCGAAGGGAAATCAGCCCCAGCATTTT. This sequence encodes CASSPRGTDPKGNQPQHF.

V gene TRBV6-5 combines with J gene TRBJ2-7; maybe TRBD2 (5 bases). The V end lost 4 bases, the J end lost 0 bases, and 13 bases lay between the germline ends. The CDR3 has 15 residues. Germline lookup yields CDR1 MNHEY and CDR2 SVGAGI. The DNA of the CDR3 is TGTGCCAGCAGTTTATCCCCGGGAACCTCCTACGAGCAGTACTTC. This sequence encodes CASSLSPGTSYEQYF.

The chain combines TRBV25-1 with TRBJ2-3; 10 bases align to TRBD1. V lost 1 base and J lost 5; bases outside the gene matches: 6. The germline V gene encodes CDR1 MGHDK and CDR2 SYGVNS. The CDR3 has 16 amino acids. The CDR3 protein is CASSEFGTGVIDTQYF. The CDR3 bases are TGTGCCAGCAGTGAATTTGGGACAGGGGTAATAGATACGCAGTATTTT.

V usage is TRBV7-2 and J usage is TRBJ1-2, with D possibly TRBD1 on 5 matching bases. The CDR3 extends over 14 amino acids. Deletions cut 6 bases from V and 6 bases from J, with 17 bases between. In germline, CDR1 is SGHTA, CDR2 FQGNSA. CDR3 protein: CASSSPVRGDGYTF. The CDR3 coding sequence is TGTGCCAGCAGTTCGCCCGTTAGGGGCGATGGCTACACCTTC.

The genes are TRBV6-1 and TRBJ1-5; D is unresolved. The CDR3 contains 15 residues. Deletions cut 1 base from V and 6 bases from J, with 13 bases between. From germline, CDR1 is MNHNS and CDR2 SASEGT. CDR3 nucleotide sequence: TGTGCCAGCAGTGAAGGGCCCCTTTCCGGTCAGCCCCAGCATTTT. Protein sequence: CASSEGPLSGQPQHF.

The chain uses TRBV5-6 and TRBJ1-1; 10 bases fit TRBD1. This CDR3 spans 15 amino acids. V lost 1 base, J lost 7 bases, and 7 bases stayed unmatched. Germline V CDR1 and CDR2: SGHDT, YYEEEE. CDR3 residues: CASSLTGTGESEAFF. The CDR3 DNA reads TGTGCCAGCAGCTTGACCGGGACAGGGGAGAGTGAAGCTTTCTTT.

J is TRBJ1-4 and V is TRBV15; D uncertain. Germline assignment: CDR1 LNHNV and CDR2 YYDKDF (reference sequence). V dropped 1 base and J dropped 0 bases, with 9 bases sitting between them. The CDR3 consists of 16 residues. This CDR3 reads CATSRGGTATNEKLFF. CDR3 nucleotide sequence: TGTGCCACCAGCAGAGGAGGAACAGCAACTAATGAAAAACTGTTTTTT.

This clone was observed a single time. J is TRBJ2-3 and V is TRBV5-4; a weak D match, TRBD2 (5 bases). There are 13 residues in the CDR3. V gave up 1 base and J gave up 9 bases, with 12 bases separating them. Germline V gene data show CDR1 as SGHNT and CDR2 as YYREEE (reference sequence). Here the CDR3 DNA reads TGTGCCAGCAGCTTGAAGGGAGTTGACACGCAGTATTTT. Protein sequence: CASSLKGVDTQYF.

CDR3 region: CASSLTELYTF. The DNA of the CDR3 is TGTGCCAGCAGCCTGACAGAGCTCTACACCTTC. The chain carries TRBV6-5 and TRBJ1-2; a weak D match, TRBD1 (5 bases). The V end was cut by 6 bases, the J end by 10 bases, with 12 bases between. The CDR3 is 11 amino acids. The germline V gene encodes CDR1 MNHEY and CDR2 SVGAGI.

The genes are TRBV4-2 and TRBJ2-1; no reliable D call. Between the trimmed V and J ends, which lost 0 bases and 0 bases, there was a span of 6 bases. The CDR3 covers 15 residues. Germline loops: CDR1 LGHNA, CDR2 YNFKEQ. This CDR3 is CASSQDPSSYNEQFF. CDR3 DNA sequence: TGTGCCAGCAGCCAAGATCCTAGCTCCTACAATGAGCAGTTCTTC.

J is TRBJ2-5 and V is TRBV30; TRBD1 matches at 8 bases. The CDR3 is made up of 13 amino acids. V lost 3 bases and J lost 4; bases outside the gene matches: 4. Germline values: CDR1 GTSNPN, CDR2 SVGIG (reference sequence). The CDR3 DNA is TGTGCCTGGAGAATCCAGGGGGCAGAGACCCAGTACTTC. Its translation: CAWRIQGAETQYF.

The chain links TRBV28 to TRBJ1-1; D remains unclear. Germline V gives CDR1 MDHEN, CDR2 SYDVKM. This CDR3 is built from 11 residues. The V end was cut by 8 bases, the J end by 3 bases, with 7 bases between. The CDR3 loop reads CASGRDTEAFF. CDR3 coding DNA: TGTGCCAGCGGACGGGACACTGAAGCTTTCTTT.

V usage is TRBV10-3 and J usage is TRBJ2-7; no reliable D call. The germline V and J ends were trimmed by 10 bases and 4 bases, with 14 bases remaining between them. Germline V gives CDR1 ENHRY, CDR2 SYGVKD. The CDR3 length is 12 residues. This CDR3 reads CATSEVGYEQYF. The CDR3 DNA reads as TGTGCCACCTCAGAAGTGGGATACGAGCAGTACTTC.

This rearrangement joins TRBV13 to TRBJ2-1, with 7 bases identical to TRBD1. Germline V CDR1 and CDR2: PRHDT, FYEKMQ (reference sequence). The CDR3 sequence is 18 residues long. The junction had 14 bases not matched to a gene; V was cut back by 5 bases and J by 1 base. The CDR3 DNA is TGTGCCAGCAGCCCCCCACCGGGGACAGTGGGTTCCTACAATGAGCAGTTCTTC. It specifies CASSPPPGTVGSYNEQFF.

In nucleotides, the CDR3 is TGTGCCAGCAGCTTTCGGGAGGGTGGGTACGAGCAGTACTTC. Translated, it gives CASSFREGGYEQYF. The chain carries TRBV7-2 and TRBJ2-7, with TRBD2 identical over 8 bases. The germline CDR1 and CDR2 sequences are SGHTA and FQGNSA. The CDR3 length is 14 residues. V gave up 3 bases and J gave up 4 bases; unmatched junction bases: 5.

The V call is TRBV7-6, the J call TRBJ1-1; D possibly corresponds to TRBD1 (6 bases). Per the germline V gene, CDR1 is SGHVS and CDR2 is FNYEAQ. The CDR3 is made up of 15 amino acids. V was trimmed by 5 bases and J by 1 base, leaving 14 bases between them. The CDR3 here is CASSPPTGSNTEAFF. In DNA, the CDR3 is TGTGCCAGCAGCCCCCCCACAGGGTCGAACACTGAAGCTTTCTTT.

A few counts support this clone. J is TRBJ1-5 and V is TRBV4-1; possible D gene TRBD1, 6 bases. The CDR3 is made up of 17 amino acids. The ends were cut back, 0 bases at V and 6 bases at J, with 18 bases in the middle. Germline-derived CDR1 and CDR2 are MGHRA and YSYEKL. DNA of the CDR3: TGCGCCAGCAGCCAAGATTGGGTCGGGGGGCTGGGTCAGCCCCAGCATTTT. Translated: CASSQDWVGGLGQPQHF.

The rearrangement uses TRBV11-2 and TRBJ2-2, with TRBD2 as a possible D gene (6 bases). Between the trimmed V and J ends, which lost 4 bases and 3 bases, there was a span of 9 bases. Germline V CDR1 and CDR2: SGHAT, FQNNGV. This CDR3 is built from 14 residues. This CDR3 is CASSWSGDTGELFF. The CDR3, as DNA: TGTGCCAGCAGCTGGTCGGGGGACACCGGGGAGCTGTTTTTT.

The chain carries TRBV30 and TRBJ2-3, with D uncertain. The CDR3 has 11 amino acids. Trimming stripped 0 bases from V and 8 bases from J, with 6 bases between. The germline gives CDR1 GTSNPN, CDR2 SVGIG (reference sequence). Written as DNA, the CDR3 is TGTGCCTGGAGTGTCGAGGTTACGCAGTATTTT. This encodes CAWSVEVTQYF.

The rearrangement links TRBV6-1 to TRBJ1-2; possibly TRBD1 for D (5 bases). Trimming removed 4 bases at V and 8 bases at J, with 17 bases between. The CDR3 runs to 14 residues. Germline V CDR1 and CDR2: MNHNS, SASEGT. The CDR3 DNA reads TGTGCCAGCAGTGGTGGACGGGGGGTCGGCGGCTACACCTTC. Protein product: CASSGGRGVGGYTF.

The table lists this clone with a few counts. J is TRBJ2-1 and V is TRBV15; maybe TRBD2 (5 bases). The germline V gene encodes CDR1 LNHNV and CDR2 YYDKDF (reference sequence). CDR3 length: 15 amino acids. Trimming took off 8 bases at V and 0 bases at J, with 14 bases between the two ends. As DNA, the CDR3 is TGTGCCACCGGCACCGAGGGCAACTCCTACAATGAGCAGTTCTTC. Its protein is CATGTEGNSYNEQFF.

This clone was counted once. This chain joins TRBV27 and TRBJ1-1, with D perhaps matching TRBD1 (5 bases). The CDR3 is 13 amino acids. Trimming pared 3 bases from V and 1 base from J, leaving 6 bases between. Germline V CDR1 and CDR2: MNHEY, SMNVEV (reference sequence). CDR3 amino acids: CASSFQGNTEAFF. DNA for the CDR3: TGTGCCAGCAGTTTCCAGGGGAACACTGAAGCTTTCTTT.

V and J are TRBV5-1 and TRBJ1-4; 8 bases fit TRBD1. Unmatched junction bases numbered 7, after V lost 7 bases and J lost 5 bases. The CDR3 spans 14 residues. Germline V CDR1 and CDR2: SGHRS, YFSETQ. As DNA, the CDR3 is TGCGCCAGCTCTCCGGGACAGGCAAATGAAAAACTGTTTTTT. Protein sequence: CASSPGQANEKLFF.